These 25 T cell receptor beta chains were sequenced from one sample in a study of blood T cell repertoires in COVID-19. Sequencing used immunoSEQ multiplex PCR; TCRdb keeps in-frame clones, though not all of them. The data show about 160,000 clones, with almost 85% seen just once and about 24% held by the top ten. The specimen sequenced was peripheral blood. The receptor set was obtained from a woman of 80 years or more with acute or convalescent COVID-19.

The CDR3 DNA follows: TGTGCCAGCAGCAAAACCGGGACTAGCGACGCCGTGGAGCTGTTTTTT. It specifies CASSKTGTSDAVELFF. The chain carries TRBV7-8 and TRBJ2-2, with 10 bases lining up with TRBD2. Germline values: CDR1 SGHVS, CDR2 FQNEAQ. Losses at the gene ends were 5 bases for V and 10 bases for J; bases not matched to a gene: 13. This CDR3 is 16 amino acids long.

The V call is TRBV7-2, the J call TRBJ2-1; D gene unclear. Germline CDR1 reads SGHTA; CDR2 reads FQGNSA. Between the trimmed V and J ends, which lost 2 bases and 7 bases, there was a span of 9 bases. The CDR3 runs 13 residues. CDR3 in DNA: TGTGCCAGCAGCTTACAGGCAGCTAATGAGCAGTTCTTC. This translates into CASSLQAANEQFF.

The table lists this clone with many counts. The chain recombines TRBV20-1 with TRBJ1-4; D not resolved. The V gene's germline CDR1 is DFQATT and CDR2 SNEGSKA (reference sequence). The CDR3 runs to 14 residues. Trimming left V 3 bases short and J 0 bases short, with 8 bases between. The CDR3 DNA is TGCAGTGCTAGTGGAGGAGCAACTAATGAAAAACTGTTTTTT. Encoded protein: CSASGGATNEKLFF.

The V gene is TRBV5-6, the J gene TRBJ2-2; 7 nucleotides agree with TRBD1. Germline V gene lookup returns CDR1 SGHDT and CDR2 YYEEEE. The CDR3 totals 15 residues. The junction had 3 bases not matched to a gene; V was cut back by 2 bases and J by 2 bases. CDR3 loop: CASSFGTVNTGELFF. The CDR3 DNA reads TGTGCCAGCAGCTTCGGGACAGTCAACACCGGGGAGCTGTTTTTT. The full variable domain, completed using reference TRBV5-6 and TRBJ2-2, is DAGVTQSPTHLIKTRGQQVTLRCSPKSGHDTVSWYQQALGQGPQFIFQYYEEEERQRGNFPDRFSGHQFPNYSSELNVNALLLGDSALYLCASSFGTVNTGELFFGEGSRLTVL.

The rearrangement joins TRBV7-9 to TRBJ1-4; D is unresolved. The germline V and J ends were trimmed by 5 bases and 4 bases, with 20 bases remaining between them. Per the germline V gene, CDR1 is SEHNR and CDR2 is FQNEAQ (reference sequence). The CDR3 contains 17 residues. CDR3 amino acids: CASSPAPSLQFNEKLFF. The CDR3 DNA reads as TGTGCCAGCAGCCCTGCGCCCTCTCTTCAATTTAATGAAAAACTGTTTTTT.

CDR3 in amino acids: CASSGGLAGTGELFF. The CDR3 DNA follows: TGTGCCAGCAGCGGGGGACTAGCGGGAACCGGGGAGCTGTTTTTT. The chain uses TRBV5-6 and TRBJ2-2; 13 bases map to TRBD2. The length of the CDR3 is 15 residues. Germline-derived CDR1 and CDR2 are SGHDT and YYEEEE. Trimming took 4 bases from V and 5 from J; bases not matched to a gene: 2.

Comment on this clone: Other DNA variants within this sample encode the same CDR3. This chain uses TRBV11-2 with TRBJ1-2; 7 nucleotides agree with TRBD1. V was clipped by 6 bases and J by 3 bases; unmatched bases: 4. The CDR3 has 13 residues. Germline V lookup: CDR1 SGHAT, CDR2 FQNNGV. The CDR3 protein is CASSQGQYYGYTF. The DNA of the CDR3 is TGTGCCAGCAGTCAGGGACAGTACTATGGCTACACCTTC.

V usage is TRBV6-2 or TRBV6-3 and J usage is TRBJ1-2; 7 bases line up with TRBD1. V shed 0 bases and J 4 bases; nucleotides not matched to a gene: 5. The germline V gene has CDR1 MNHEY and CDR2 SVGEGT. This CDR3 comprises 15 residues. The CDR3 region is CASSYSPQGGYGYTF. The CDR3, as DNA: TGTGCCAGCAGTTACTCCCCGCAGGGGGGCTATGGCTACACCTTC.

This clone was detected a few times. The J gene is TRBJ2-7, the V gene TRBV14, with TRBD1 matching 7 bases. Losses at the gene ends were 0 bases for V and 6 bases for J; bases not matched to a gene: 8. CDR1 is SGHDN, CDR2 FVKESK, per germline. This CDR3 comprises 15 residues. The CDR3 region is CASSQDQGGLTEQYF. Written as DNA, the CDR3 is TGTGCCAGCAGCCAAGACCAAGGGGGCCTTACCGAGCAGTACTTC. Drawing the rest from reference TRBV14 and TRBJ2-7, the complete variable domain is EAGVTQFPSHSVIEKGQTVTLRCDPISGHDNLYWYRRVMGKEIKFLLHFVKESKQDESGMPNNRFLAERTGGTYSTLKVQPAELEDSGVYFCASSQDQGGLTEQYFGPGTRLTVT.

The count of this clone is one. This chain links TRBV18 with TRBJ2-6, with a weak D call TRBD2 (5 bases). The CDR3 is 14 residues long. CDR1 KGHSH and CDR2 LQKENI come from the germline V gene. The V end lost 3 bases, the J end lost 5 bases, and 8 bases lay between the germline ends. The CDR3 protein is CASSPIGRANVLTF. The CDR3 DNA is TGTGCCAGCTCACCCATCGGGAGGGCCAACGTCCTGACTTTC.

This clone was seen more than once but under ten times. This rearrangement joins TRBV19 to TRBJ1-5; 10 bases fit TRBD1. This CDR3 region has 16 residues. V was pared by 1 base and J by 5 bases, with 5 bases of the junction left unmatched. The V gene's germline CDR1 is LNHDA and CDR2 SQIVND (reference sequence). The CDR3 coding sequence is TGTGCCAGTAGTATAGTTGGGACAGGGGCATATCAGCCCCAGCATTTT. It codes for CASSIVGTGAYQPQHF. Full variable domain (remainder filled in from reference TRBV19 and TRBJ1-5): DGGITQSPKYLFRKEGQNVTLSCEQNLNHDAMYWYRQDPGQGLRLIYYSQIVNDFQKGDIAEGYSVSREKKESFPLTVTSAQKNPTAFYLCASSIVGTGAYQPQHFGDGTRLSIL.

This clone has only one observation. The rearrangement uses TRBV19 and TRBJ1-2; D remains ambiguous. Germline CDR1 is LNHDA and CDR2 is SQIVND (reference sequence). Trimming took 3 bases from V and 4 from J, leaving 12 bases between them. The CDR3 is 14 residues long. CDR3 in amino acids: CASSIREPVYGYTF. The CDR3 DNA reads TGTGCCAGTAGTATCCGGGAGCCCGTCTATGGCTACACCTTC.

The chain employs TRBV14 and TRBJ1-2, with a possible D match to TRBD1 (6 bases). Trimming removed 0 bases at V and 8 bases at J, with 16 bases between. Germline-derived CDR1 and CDR2 are SGHDN and FVKESK. The CDR3 loop spans 15 amino acids. CDR3 sequence: CASSQDRGGDSGYTF. The CDR3 region has the DNA TGTGCCAGCAGCCAAGATAGGGGGGGTGATAGCGGCTACACCTTC.

V gene TRBV5-4 combines with J gene TRBJ2-7; TRBD1 matches 11 bases. The trim removed 5 bases at V and 2 bases at J, leaving 6 bases unmatched. This CDR3 contains 15 residues. Germline V gene data show CDR1 as SGHNT and CDR2 as YYREEE (reference sequence). CDR3 in DNA: TGTGCCAGCAGAAGAGGACAGGGGGCTGCCTACGAGCAGTACTTC. As protein: CASRRGQGAAYEQYF. Using reference TRBV5-4 and TRBJ2-7 for the parts outside the CDR3, the full variable domain is ETGVTQSPTHLIKTRGQQVTLRCSSQSGHNTVSWYQQALGQGPQFIFQYYREEENGRGNFPPRFSGLQFPNYSSELNVNALELDDSALYLCASRRGQGAAYEQYFGPGTRLTVT.

This rearrangement joins TRBV5-5 to TRBJ2-5; D is perhaps TRBD2 (5 bases). V lost 3 bases to trimming and J lost 5 bases, with 8 bases between them. From germline, CDR1 is SGHKS and CDR2 YYEKEE (reference sequence). This CDR3 has 12 residues. DNA of the CDR3: TGTGCCAGCAGCTCGCGAGGGGAGACCCAGTACTTC. Encoded protein: CASSSRGETQYF.

This chain links TRBV28 with TRBJ2-7; D remains ambiguous. V lost 6 bases, J lost 4 bases, and 10 bases lay in between. This CDR3 is built from 12 residues. Germline V CDR1 and CDR2: MDHEN, SYDVKM. CDR3 region: CASSQIQYEQYF. Written as DNA, the CDR3 is TGTGCCAGCAGCCAGATCCAATACGAGCAGTACTTC.

Here the CDR3 reads CASSWDREKLFF. In nucleotides, the CDR3 is TGCGCCAGCAGCTGGGACAGGGAAAAACTGTTTTTT. The chain uses TRBV5-1 and TRBJ1-4, with 8 bases identical to TRBD1. V lost 3 bases and J lost 8; bases outside the gene matches: 0. This CDR3 region has 12 residues. CDR1 is SGHRS and CDR2 is YFSETQ in the germline V gene.

The gene calls are TRBV7-2 and TRBJ2-5, with 11 bases matching TRBD1. J was trimmed by 3 bases and V by 3 bases; bases with no gene match: 3. This CDR3 contains 15 residues. Germline CDR1 is SGHTA and CDR2 is FQGNSA. The CDR3 DNA reads as TGTGCCAGCAGCTTGTGGACAGGGGGCAAAGAGACCCAGTACTTC. It is translated as CASSLWTGGKETQYF.

V is TRBV30 and J is TRBJ2-5; TRBD1 agrees at 9 bases. This CDR3 region has 12 residues. Germline lookup yields CDR1 GTSNPN and CDR2 SVGIG (reference sequence). Losses at the gene ends were 6 bases for V and 6 bases for J; bases not matched to a gene: 5. For the CDR3, the DNA is TGTGCCTGCCTGGGACAGGGAAAGACCCAGTACTTC. Its protein is CACLGQGKTQYF.

The rearrangement joins TRBV5-1 to TRBJ2-3, with 8 bases that match TRBD1. From germline, CDR1 is SGHRS and CDR2 YFSETQ. V dropped 4 bases and J dropped 0; count of bases not matched to a gene: 4. The CDR3 is 15 amino acids. The DNA of the CDR3 is TGCGCCAGCAGCAGGACAGGGCCGAGCACAGATACGCAGTATTTT. Its protein product is CASSRTGPSTDTQYF.

This rearrangement joins TRBV7-9 to TRBJ2-7; a possible D gene is TRBD2 (6 bases). The CDR3 contains 15 residues. Deletions cut 5 bases from V and 3 bases from J, with 17 bases between. Germline V lookup: CDR1 SEHNR, CDR2 FQNEAQ (reference sequence). The CDR3 loop is CASSPLFTSFYEQYF. CDR3 DNA: TGTGCCAGCAGCCCTTTGTTCACTAGCTTCTACGAGCAGTACTTC.

The V and J genes are TRBV5-4 and TRBJ2-1; 10 bases are a match to TRBD2. The CDR3 loop spans 15 amino acids. J lost 2 bases, V lost 4 bases, and 3 bases had no gene match. Germline-derived CDR1 and CDR2 are SGHNT and YYREEE (reference sequence). As DNA, the CDR3 is TGTGCCAGCAGCCAGACTAGCGGGCCCTACAATGAGCAGTTCTTC. Its translation: CASSQTSGPYNEQFF.

The chain joins TRBV10-3 to TRBJ2-3; the D is unclear. The CDR3 loop spans 12 amino acids. Germline V CDR1 and CDR2: ENHRY, SYGVKD. Between the trimmed V and J ends, which lost 6 bases and 4 bases, there was a span of 8 bases. DNA of the CDR3: TGTGCCATCAGCGAGAGAGCAGATACGCAGTATTTT. Translation gives CAISERADTQYF.

The gene calls are TRBV18 and TRBJ1-4; 9 positions match TRBD1. The trim removed 2 bases at V and 5 bases at J, leaving 0 bases unmatched. CDR1 and CDR2 (germline): KGHSH, LQKENI. CDR3 length equals 14 residues. The CDR3 loop reads CASSPGQGNEKLFF. CDR3 coding DNA: TGTGCCAGCTCACCAGGACAGGGGAATGAAAAACTGTTTTTT. Combining the CDR3 with reference TRBV18 and TRBJ1-4 gives the whole variable domain NAGVMQNPRHLVRRRGQEARLRCSPMKGHSHVYWYRQLPEEGLKFMVYLQKENIIDESGMPKERFSAEFPKEGPSILRIQQVVRGDSAAYFCASSPGQGNEKLFFGSGTQLSVL.

The chain links TRBV6-5 to TRBJ1-2; 8 bases align to TRBD1. This CDR3 spans 12 amino acids. Looked up from germline, CDR1 is MNHEY and CDR2 is SVGAGI. Trimming cost V 8 bases and J 7 bases; bases outside gene matches: 6. The CDR3, as DNA: TGTGCCAGCGTAGGACAGGGATCTGGCTACACCTTC. Translated, it gives CASVGQGSGYTF.